The 18 T cell receptor beta chains listed next were all sequenced from one sample in a study of Ad26.COV2.S vaccination and SARS-CoV-2 variants. Treatment noted: 15 to 20 received Ad26.COV2.S at low or high dose, single or two shots; roughly five received placebo; per-sample allocation not given. Sampling occurred on day 63 after the first vaccine or placebo injection. The protocol was immunoSEQ multiplex PCR, while the TCRdb copy is restricted to in-frame clones and leaves out a portion. The table has approximately 480,000 clones, around nine tenths seen once. Sequencing was performed on peripheral blood, taken in a trial of Ad26.COV2.S vaccine versus placebo. The receptors originated from a person aged 18-60 years who received the Ad26.COV2.S COVID-19 vaccine or a placebo.

This sequence joins TRBV6-2 or TRBV6-3 and TRBJ2-7; TRBD1 aligns across 10 bases. This CDR3 is 19 amino acids long. The germline gives CDR1 MNHEY, CDR2 SVGEGT. With 3 bases clipped from V and 3 bases from J, the junction kept 17 bases outside the gene matches. This CDR3 reads CASSYNPGQGTMKFYEQYF. CDR3 in DNA: TGTGCCAGCAGTTATAATCCGGGACAGGGGACAATGAAATTCTACGAGCAGTACTTC.

The chain recombines TRBV6-1 with TRBJ2-3; maybe TRBD2 (6 bases). Looked up from germline, CDR1 is MNHNS and CDR2 is SASEGT. This CDR3 region has 15 residues. Trimming left V 3 bases short and J 2 bases short, with 12 bases between. The CDR3: CASSDWRDATDTQYF. The DNA for the CDR3 is TGTGCCAGCAGTGATTGGCGGGATGCCACAGATACGCAGTATTTT.

This sequence joins TRBV24-1 and TRBJ2-1, with a tentative D call TRBD2 (6 bases). The CDR3 is 15 residues long. Trimming removed 3 bases at V and 5 bases at J, with 13 bases between. Per germline, CDR1 KGHDR and CDR2 SFDVKD. The CDR3 DNA follows: TGTGCCACCAGTGATCCCCTAGCGCCACACAATGAGCAGTTCTTC. Translated, it gives CATSDPLAPHNEQFF.

The chain is built from TRBV4-2 and TRBJ1-4, with 8 bases lining up with TRBD1. Germline assignment: CDR1 LGHNA and CDR2 YNFKEQ. This CDR3 is built from 14 residues. V shed 6 bases, J shed 6 bases, and the junction held 6 bases outside the gene matches. CDR3 sequence (DNA): TGTGCCAGCAGACTTCAGGGGGCACATGAAAAACTGTTTTTT. This sequence encodes CASRLQGAHEKLFF.

The chain joins TRBV12-3 or TRBV12-4 to TRBJ1-5; D not resolved. The V end was cut by 1 base, the J end by 5 bases, with 3 bases between. This CDR3 spans 12 amino acids. DNA for the CDR3: TGTGCCAGCAGTTTAGGGGATCAGCCCCAGCATTTT. Translating it yields CASSLGDQPQHF.

This clone was picked up one time. The chain employs TRBV28 and TRBJ1-2; D unclear. The CDR3 totals 15 residues. Trimming removed 1 base at V and 0 bases at J, with 9 bases between. CDR1 and CDR2 from the germline V gene are MDHEN and SYDVKM. The CDR3 nucleotides are TGTGCCAGCAGTTTATCTGGCTCGGCTAACTATGGCTACACCTTC. It translates to CASSLSGSANYGYTF.

The rearrangement joins TRBV30 to TRBJ2-3, with TRBD1 identical over 9 bases. The CDR3 is 14 amino acids. Trimming took 1 base from V and 5 from J; bases not matched to a gene: 4. Germline values: CDR1 GTSNPN, CDR2 SVGIG (reference sequence). CDR3 nucleotides: TGTGCCTGGAGTGCGGGACAGGGCCGAGATACGCAGTATTTT. This gives the protein CAWSAGQGRDTQYF.

This sequence joins TRBV6-5 and TRBJ1-4, with a weak D call TRBD1 (6 bases). CDR3 size: 14 residues. Trimming cost V 6 bases and J 5 bases, with 13 bases left between them. Germline V lookup: CDR1 MNHEY, CDR2 SVGAGI. The CDR3 DNA follows: TGTGCCAGCAGAGTTACAGGGAGGAATGAAAAACTGTTTTTT. This encodes CASRVTGRNEKLFF.

The chain has TRBV3-1 (or the pseudogene TRBV3-2) and TRBJ2-5; possibly TRBD1 for D (6 bases). CDR1 is LGHDT, CDR2 YNNKEL, per germline (reference sequence). CDR3 length: 15 amino acids. V gave up 4 bases and J gave up 5 bases, with 17 bases separating them. The CDR3 DNA follows: TGTGCCAGCAGCCCGCCGGGACAAGGGACGGAGACCCAGTACTTC. It specifies CASSPPGQGTETQYF.

The genes are TRBV6-2 or TRBV6-3 and TRBJ1-1; D is unresolved. Germline CDR1 is MNHEY and CDR2 is SVGEGT. This CDR3 contains 11 residues. V lost 6 bases and J 5 bases, leaving 7 bases between the germline ends. Here the CDR3 DNA reads TGTGCCAGCAGCAAAGTAACTGAAGCTTTCTTT. Translation gives CASSKVTEAFF.

This clone appeared once. The chain uses TRBV19 and TRBJ1-5, with 7 positions matching TRBD1. The junction had 7 bases not matched to a gene; V was cut back by 2 bases and J by 0 bases. The CDR3 is 17 residues long. Germline V gives CDR1 LNHDA, CDR2 SQIVND (reference sequence). As DNA, the CDR3 is TGTGCCAGTAGTATAACTACAGGGGCGGGTAGCAATCAGCCCCAGCATTTT. It yields the protein CASSITTGAGSNQPQHF.

The chain is built from TRBV6-5 and TRBJ1-6, with 7 nucleotides matching TRBD1. Looked up from germline, CDR1 is MNHEY and CDR2 is SVGAGI. The CDR3 has 16 residues. Trimming took 2 bases from V and 2 from J; bases not matched to a gene: 3. The chain's CDR3 is CASSYQGGTYNSPLHF. In nucleotides, the CDR3 is TGTGCCAGCAGTTACCAAGGGGGCACCTATAATTCACCCCTCCACTTT.

This clone was seen only once. The chain employs TRBV28 and TRBJ2-3; no reliable D call. The CDR3 length is 11 residues. The germline CDR1 and CDR2 sequences are MDHEN and SYDVKM. Between the trimmed V and J ends, which lost 3 bases and 10 bases, there was a span of 8 bases. In DNA, the CDR3 is TGTGCCAGCAGTTTCCTCTCACCGCAGTATTTT. The encoded protein is CASSFLSPQYF.

The chain recombines TRBV2 with TRBJ1-4, with D possibly matching TRBD1 (6 bases). The CDR3 length is 15 residues. The V gene's germline CDR1 is SNHLY and CDR2 FYNNEI. V lost 5 bases to trimming and J lost 3 bases, with 13 bases between them. The DNA of the CDR3 is TGTGCCAGCAGTCGGCAGGGGCTGTCTAATGAAAAACTGTTTTTT. It translates to CASSRQGLSNEKLFF.

The V gene is TRBV6-2 or TRBV6-3, the J gene TRBJ1-2; unclear D gene. The CDR3 spans 15 residues. The germline V and J ends were trimmed by 0 bases and 3 bases, with 11 bases remaining between them. Germline CDR1 reads MNHEY; CDR2 reads SVGEGT. In DNA form, the CDR3 reads TGTGCCAGCAGTTACTCAACTTACTCCTACTATGGCTACACCTTC. It yields the protein CASSYSTYSYYGYTF.

This clone appeared once. The chain recombines TRBV9 with TRBJ2-3, with 7 bases fitting TRBD2. J gave up 1 base and V 7 bases, and 12 bases lay outside the gene matches. The CDR3 is made up of 16 amino acids. From germline, CDR1 is SGDLS and CDR2 YYNGEE. For the CDR3, the DNA is TGTGCCAGCTCCTTGGCGGGAGTCCCCCGCACAGATACGCAGTATTTT. This sequence encodes CASSLAGVPRTDTQYF.

In regard to this clone: Additional DNA sequences in this sample encode the identical CDR3. This rearrangement joins TRBV7-2 to TRBJ2-3; D is uncertain. Trimming stripped 1 base from V and 4 bases from J, with 9 bases between. The CDR3 totals 14 residues. Germline lookup yields CDR1 SGHTA and CDR2 FQGNSA. In nucleotides, the CDR3 is TGTGCCAGCAGCTTAGTTGCCGGGCCAGATACGCAGTATTTT. Translating it yields CASSLVAGPDTQYF.

The chain employs TRBV5-1 and TRBJ1-1; D is possibly TRBD1 (6 bases). V lost 2 bases and J lost 0, with 11 bases in between. Germline CDR1 is SGHRS and CDR2 is YFSETQ. CDR3 length: 15 amino acids. Written as DNA, the CDR3 is TGCGCCAGCAGCTTTTCAGGGGAAGTGAACACTGAAGCTTTCTTT. This codes for CASSFSGEVNTEAFF.